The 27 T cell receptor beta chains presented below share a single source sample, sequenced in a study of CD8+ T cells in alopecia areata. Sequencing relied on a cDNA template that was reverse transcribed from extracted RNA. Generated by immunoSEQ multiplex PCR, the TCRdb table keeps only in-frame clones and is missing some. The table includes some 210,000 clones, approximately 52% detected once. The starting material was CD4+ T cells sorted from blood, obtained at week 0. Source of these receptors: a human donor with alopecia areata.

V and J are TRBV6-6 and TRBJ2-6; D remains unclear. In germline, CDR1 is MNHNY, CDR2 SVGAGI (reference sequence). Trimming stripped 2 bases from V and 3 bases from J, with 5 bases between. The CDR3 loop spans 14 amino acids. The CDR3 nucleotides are TGTGCCAGCAGTTACCTTGGTGGGGCCAACGTCCTGACTTTC. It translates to CASSYLGGANVLTF.

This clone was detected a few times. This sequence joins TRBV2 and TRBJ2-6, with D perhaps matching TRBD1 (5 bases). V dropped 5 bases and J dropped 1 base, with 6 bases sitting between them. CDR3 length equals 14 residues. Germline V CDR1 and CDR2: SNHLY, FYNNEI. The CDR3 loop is CASSPGSGANVLTF. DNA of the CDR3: TGTGCCAGCAGTCCAGGGTCTGGGGCCAACGTCCTGACTTTC.

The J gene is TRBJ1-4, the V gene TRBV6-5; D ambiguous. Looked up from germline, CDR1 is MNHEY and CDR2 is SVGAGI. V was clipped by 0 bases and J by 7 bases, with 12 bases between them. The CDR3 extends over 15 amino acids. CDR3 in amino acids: CASSYSAGRAEKLFF. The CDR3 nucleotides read TGTGCCAGCAGTTACTCGGCCGGGAGGGCTGAAAAACTGTTTTTT.

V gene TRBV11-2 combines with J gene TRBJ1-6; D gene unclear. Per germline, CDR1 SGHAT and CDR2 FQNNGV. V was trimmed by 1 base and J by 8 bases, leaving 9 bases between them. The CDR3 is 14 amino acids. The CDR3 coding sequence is TGTGCCAGCAGCTTAGGAGGGCTGGATTCACCCCTCCACTTT. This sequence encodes CASSLGGLDSPLHF. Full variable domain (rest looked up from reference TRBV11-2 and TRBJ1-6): EAGVAQSPRYKIIEKRQSVAFWCNPISGHATLYWYQQILGQGPKLLIQFQNNGVVDDSQLPKDRFSAERLKGVDSTLKIQPAKLEDSAVYLCASSLGGLDSPLHFGNGTRLTVT.

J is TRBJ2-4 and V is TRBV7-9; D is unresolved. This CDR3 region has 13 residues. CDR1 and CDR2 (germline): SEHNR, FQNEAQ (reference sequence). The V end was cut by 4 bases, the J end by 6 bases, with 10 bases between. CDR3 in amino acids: CASSSQVVNIQYF. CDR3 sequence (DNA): TGTGCCAGCAGCTCCCAGGTGGTAAACATTCAGTACTTC.

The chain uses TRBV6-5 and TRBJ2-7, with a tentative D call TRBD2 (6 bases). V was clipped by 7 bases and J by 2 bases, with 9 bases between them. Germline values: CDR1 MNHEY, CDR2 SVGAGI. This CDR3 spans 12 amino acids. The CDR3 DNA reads TGTGCCAGCAAGGGCGGGACCTACGAGCAGTACTTC. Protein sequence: CASKGGTYEQYF.

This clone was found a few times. The CDR3 loop is CASSVVEHEQFF. The CDR3 nucleotides read TGTGCCAGCAGCGTAGTGGAACATGAGCAGTTCTTC. This rearrangement joins TRBV9 to TRBJ2-1; D gene unclear. Deletions cut 0 bases from V and 8 bases from J, with 6 bases between. This CDR3 has 12 residues. Per germline, CDR1 SGDLS and CDR2 YYNGEE.

This CDR3 reads CASSPPGREQYF. The DNA of the CDR3 is TGTGCCAGCAGCCCCCCGGGTAGGGAGCAGTACTTC. The V and J genes are TRBV7-9 and TRBJ2-7; D ambiguous. The CDR3 spans 12 residues. The V end lost 5 bases, the J end lost 7 bases, and 12 bases lay between the germline ends. Germline V CDR1 and CDR2: SEHNR, FQNEAQ (reference sequence).

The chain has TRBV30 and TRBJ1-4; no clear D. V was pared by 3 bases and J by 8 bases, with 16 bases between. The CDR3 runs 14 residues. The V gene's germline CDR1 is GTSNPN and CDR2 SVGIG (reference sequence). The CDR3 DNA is TGTGCCTGGAGCCCCGGACGGACGATCGAAAAACTGTTTTTT. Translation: CAWSPGRTIEKLFF.

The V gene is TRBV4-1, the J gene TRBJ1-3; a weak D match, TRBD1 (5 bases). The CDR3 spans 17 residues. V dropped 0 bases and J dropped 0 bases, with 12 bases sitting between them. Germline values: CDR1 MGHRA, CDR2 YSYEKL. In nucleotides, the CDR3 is TGCGCCAGCAGCCAAGACTCAGGGATGAGCTCTGGAAACACCATATATTTT. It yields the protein CASSQDSGMSSGNTIYF.

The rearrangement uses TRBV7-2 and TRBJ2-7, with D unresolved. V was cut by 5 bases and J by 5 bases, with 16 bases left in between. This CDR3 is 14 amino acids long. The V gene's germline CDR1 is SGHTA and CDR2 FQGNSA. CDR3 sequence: CASSRVGYDDEQYF. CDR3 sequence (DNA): TGTGCCAGCAGCCGTGTAGGGTACGACGACGAGCAGTACTTC.

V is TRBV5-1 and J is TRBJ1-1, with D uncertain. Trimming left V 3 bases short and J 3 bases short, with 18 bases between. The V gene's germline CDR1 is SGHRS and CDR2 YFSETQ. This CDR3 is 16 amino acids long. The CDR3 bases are TGCGCCAGCAGCTCGGCGTGGAGAGGGAGCCACACTGAAGCTTTCTTT. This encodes CASSSAWRGSHTEAFF. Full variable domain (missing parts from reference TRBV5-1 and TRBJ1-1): KAGVTQTPRYLIKTRGQQVTLSCSPISGHRSVSWYQQTPGQGLQFLFEYFSETQRNKGNFPGRFSGRQFSNSRSEMNVSTLELGDSALYLCASSSAWRGSHTEAFFGQGTRLTVV.

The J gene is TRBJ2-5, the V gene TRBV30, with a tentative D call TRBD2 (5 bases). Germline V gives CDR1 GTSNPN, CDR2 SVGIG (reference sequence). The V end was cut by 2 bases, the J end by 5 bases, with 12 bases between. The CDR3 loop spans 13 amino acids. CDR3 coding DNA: TGTGCCTGGAGTAAGCCCTGGAGGGAGACCCAGTACTTC. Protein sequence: CAWSKPWRETQYF.

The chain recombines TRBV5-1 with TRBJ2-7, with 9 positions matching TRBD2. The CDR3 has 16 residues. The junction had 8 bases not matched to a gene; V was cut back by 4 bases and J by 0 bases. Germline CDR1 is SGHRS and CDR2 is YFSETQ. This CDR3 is CASSPQLAGLSYEQYF. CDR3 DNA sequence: TGCGCCAGCAGCCCCCAACTAGCGGGTCTCTCCTACGAGCAGTACTTC.

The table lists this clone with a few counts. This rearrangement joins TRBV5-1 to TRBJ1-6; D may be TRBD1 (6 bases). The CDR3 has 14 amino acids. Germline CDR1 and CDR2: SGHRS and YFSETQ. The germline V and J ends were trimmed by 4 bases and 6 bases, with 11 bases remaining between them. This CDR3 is CASSEPDSNSPLHF. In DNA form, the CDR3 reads TGCGCCAGCAGCGAGCCGGACAGTAATTCACCCCTCCACTTT.

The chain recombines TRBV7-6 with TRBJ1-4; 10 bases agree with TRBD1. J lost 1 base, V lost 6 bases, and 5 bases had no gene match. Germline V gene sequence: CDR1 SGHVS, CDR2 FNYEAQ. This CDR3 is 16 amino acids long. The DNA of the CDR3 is TGTGCCAGCAGAGAGACAGGGGGCAAAACTAATGAAAAACTGTTTTTT. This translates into CASRETGGKTNEKLFF.

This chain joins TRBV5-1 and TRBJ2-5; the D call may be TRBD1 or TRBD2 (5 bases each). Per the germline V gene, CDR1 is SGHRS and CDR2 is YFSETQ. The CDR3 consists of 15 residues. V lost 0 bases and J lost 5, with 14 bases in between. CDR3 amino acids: CASSLGGKAEETQYF. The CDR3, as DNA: TGCGCCAGCAGCTTGGGGGGGAAAGCTGAGGAGACCCAGTACTTC.

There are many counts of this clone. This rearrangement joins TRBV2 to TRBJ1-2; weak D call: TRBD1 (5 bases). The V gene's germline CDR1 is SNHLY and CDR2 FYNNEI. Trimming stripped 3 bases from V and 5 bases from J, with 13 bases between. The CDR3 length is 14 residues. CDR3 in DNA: TGTGCCAGCAGTGATCGCCTCGGGGGATATGGCTACACCTTC. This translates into CASSDRLGGYGYTF.

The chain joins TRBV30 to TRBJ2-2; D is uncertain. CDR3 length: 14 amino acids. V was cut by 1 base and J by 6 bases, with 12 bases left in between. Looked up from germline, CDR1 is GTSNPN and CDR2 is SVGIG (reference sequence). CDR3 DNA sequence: TGTGCCTGGAGTGAACCGGGCCCACCCGGGGAGCTGTTTTTT. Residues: CAWSEPGPPGELFF.

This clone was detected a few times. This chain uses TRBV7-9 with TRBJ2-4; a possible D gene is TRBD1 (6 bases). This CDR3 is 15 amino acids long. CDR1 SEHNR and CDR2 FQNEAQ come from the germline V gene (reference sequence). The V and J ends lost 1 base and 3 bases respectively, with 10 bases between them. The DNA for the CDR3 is TGTGCCAGCAGCTTAGACGGGACATACAAAAACATTCAGTACTTC. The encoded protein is CASSLDGTYKNIQYF.

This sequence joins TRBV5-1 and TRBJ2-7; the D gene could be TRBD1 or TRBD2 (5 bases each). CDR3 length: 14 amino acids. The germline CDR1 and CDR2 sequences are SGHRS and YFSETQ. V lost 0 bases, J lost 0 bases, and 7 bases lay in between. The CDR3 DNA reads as TGCGCCAGCAGCTTGGGTGGGACCTCCTACGAGCAGTACTTC. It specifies CASSLGGTSYEQYF. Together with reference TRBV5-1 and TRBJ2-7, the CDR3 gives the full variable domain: KAGVTQTPRYLIKTRGQQVTLSCSPISGHRSVSWYQQTPGQGLQFLFEYFSETQRNKGNFPGRFSGRQFSNSRSEMNVSTLELGDSALYLCASSLGGTSYEQYFGPGTRLTVT.

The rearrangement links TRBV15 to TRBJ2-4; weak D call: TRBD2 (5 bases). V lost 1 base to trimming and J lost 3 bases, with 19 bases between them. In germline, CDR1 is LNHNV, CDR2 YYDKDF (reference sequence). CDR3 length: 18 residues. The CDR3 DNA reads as TGTGCCACCAGCAGAGGAGAATTACGGGGTACGGTCAAAAACATTCAGTACTTC. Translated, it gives CATSRGELRGTVKNIQYF.

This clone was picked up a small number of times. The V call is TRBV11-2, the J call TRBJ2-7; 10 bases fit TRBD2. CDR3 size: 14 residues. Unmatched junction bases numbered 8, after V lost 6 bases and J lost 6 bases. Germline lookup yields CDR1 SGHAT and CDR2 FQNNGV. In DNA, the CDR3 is TGTGCCAGCAGGCCACTAGCGGGAAGGGGCGAGCAGTACTTC. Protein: CASRPLAGRGEQYF.

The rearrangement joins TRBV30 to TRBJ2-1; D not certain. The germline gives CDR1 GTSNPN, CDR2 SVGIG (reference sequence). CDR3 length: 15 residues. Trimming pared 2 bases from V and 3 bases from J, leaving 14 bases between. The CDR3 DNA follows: TGTGCCTGGAGTATGCCCCTTGCGCTCTACAATGAGCAGTTCTTC. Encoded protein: CAWSMPLALYNEQFF.

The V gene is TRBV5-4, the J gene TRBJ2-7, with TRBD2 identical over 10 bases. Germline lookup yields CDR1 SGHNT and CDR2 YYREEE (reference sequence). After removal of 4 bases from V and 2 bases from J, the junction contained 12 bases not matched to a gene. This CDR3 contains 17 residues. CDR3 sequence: CASSLRALAGVTYEQYF. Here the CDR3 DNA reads TGTGCCAGCAGCCTCCGCGCGCTAGCGGGGGTTACCTACGAGCAGTACTTC.

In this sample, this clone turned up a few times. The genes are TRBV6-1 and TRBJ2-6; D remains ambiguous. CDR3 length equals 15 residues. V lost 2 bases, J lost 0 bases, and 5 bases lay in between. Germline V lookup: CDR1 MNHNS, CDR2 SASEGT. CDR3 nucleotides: TGTGCCAGCAGTGAAAAATACTCTGGGGCCAACGTCCTGACTTTC. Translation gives CASSEKYSGANVLTF.

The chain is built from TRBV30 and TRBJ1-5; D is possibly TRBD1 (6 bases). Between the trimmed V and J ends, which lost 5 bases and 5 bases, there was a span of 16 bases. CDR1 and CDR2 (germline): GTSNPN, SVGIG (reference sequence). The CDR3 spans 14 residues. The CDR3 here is CAWGFTGYDQPQHF. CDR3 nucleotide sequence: TGTGCCTGGGGATTCACAGGGTATGATCAGCCCCAGCATTTT.